This entry is about one T cell receptor (beta chain). The sample originates from a study of blood T cell repertoires in COVID-19. Study at large: PBMCs, B-cell-depleted T cells, or T cells were the source of the cDNA or gDNA that made up the material.

CDR3 size: 15 residues. Trimming took 3 bases from V and 6 from J; bases not matched to a gene: 8. Clones were sequenced by immunoSEQ multiplex PCR, and TCRdb holds only the in-frame ones, with some missing. The sample has tens of thousands of clones; approximately 88% are singletons. This receptor was identified in a woman of 80 years or more with acute or convalescent COVID-19. Sequenced sample: peripheral blood. This chain uses TRBV5-3 with TRBJ1-4; 7 nucleotides align to TRBD1. TRBV5-3 is identified as an open reading frame with a role that is uncertain. The CDR3 is CARSWTGRGHEKLFF. The DNA for the CDR3 is TGTGCCAGAAGCTGGACAGGCCGGGGACATGAAAAACTGTTTTTT.